Presented here are 28 T cell receptor beta chains from one specimen sequenced in a study of blood T cell repertoires in COVID-19. Libraries were prepared by immunoSEQ multiplex PCR; TCRdb keeps only in-frame clonotypes and omits some of them. Among roughly 51,000 clones listed, roughly 84% were seen once. The sample was peripheral blood. Every receptor here comes from a man aged 50-59 years with active COVID-19.

This clone was detected only once. The chain couples TRBV4-1 to TRBJ2-7; D is possibly TRBD2 (7 bases). The germline V gene has CDR1 MGHRA and CDR2 YSYEKL. This CDR3 has 18 residues. V was clipped by 0 bases and J by 3 bases, with 21 bases between them. CDR3 nucleotides: TGCGCCAGCAGCCAAGATTCAGCGGGGAGGGCCAGGGGCTACGAGCAGTACTTC. As protein: CASSQDSAGRARGYEQYF.

The chain combines TRBV11-2 with TRBJ2-6; a weak D match, TRBD2 (6 bases). The CDR3 contains 18 residues. Trimming removed 4 bases at V and 0 bases at J, with 16 bases between. The germline V gene has CDR1 SGHAT and CDR2 FQNNGV. The chain's CDR3 is CASSYYRRGYSGANVLTF. For the CDR3, the DNA is TGTGCCAGCAGCTATTACAGGAGGGGATACTCTGGGGCCAACGTCCTGACTTTC.

The rearrangement links TRBV12-3 or TRBV12-4 to TRBJ1-3; D gene unclear. The ends were cut back, 6 bases at V and 4 bases at J, with 10 bases in the middle. The CDR3 is 13 residues long. CDR3 amino acids: CASSLRVGNTIYF. The CDR3 DNA is TGTGCCAGCAGCCTGCGAGTCGGAAACACCATATATTTT.

The chain carries TRBV25-1 and TRBJ2-3, with 10 bases matching TRBD2. V was pared by 3 bases and J by 5 bases, with 8 bases of the junction left unmatched. Per the germline V gene, CDR1 is MGHDK and CDR2 is SYGVNS. The CDR3 is 16 residues long. The CDR3 nucleotides read TGTGCCAGCAGTGACTTAGCTAGCGGGAGAGGAGATACGCAGTATTTT. Its protein product is CASSDLASGRGDTQYF.

The chain uses TRBV4-1 and TRBJ1-2, with D maybe TRBD1 (5 bases). V was shortened by 1 base and J by 6 bases, with 15 bases between the two germline ends. This CDR3 spans 15 amino acids. CDR1 is MGHRA, CDR2 YSYEKL, per germline. The CDR3 region has the DNA TGCGCCAGCAGCCAAGGACCGGCGGAGACAGATGGCTACACCTTC. Translating gives CASSQGPAETDGYTF.

Only one count was recorded for this clone. The rearrangement links TRBV6-5 to TRBJ1-2; D gene uncertain. CDR3 length: 14 residues. V was shortened by 0 bases and J by 7 bases, with 12 bases between the two germline ends. Germline lookup yields CDR1 MNHEY and CDR2 SVGAGI. The CDR3 here is CASSYSLSNGGYTF. The CDR3 DNA is TGTGCCAGCAGTTACTCGTTGTCAAACGGTGGCTACACCTTC.

This clone has just one count. This chain uses TRBV18 with TRBJ2-7; TRBD2 agrees at 13 bases. V gave up 3 bases and J gave up 3 bases; unmatched junction bases: 2. CDR3 length: 15 amino acids. Looked up from germline, CDR1 is KGHSH and CDR2 is LQKENI. CDR3 protein: CASSPGLAGVYEQYF. The CDR3 DNA follows: TGTGCCAGCTCACCTGGACTAGCGGGAGTCTACGAGCAGTACTTC.

The chain combines TRBV30 with TRBJ1-4, with D unresolved. The V end was cut by 3 bases, the J end by 7 bases, with 6 bases between. In germline, CDR1 is GTSNPN, CDR2 SVGIG (reference sequence). The length of the CDR3 is 11 residues. As DNA, the CDR3 is TGTGCCTGGAGCAGTGGTGAAAAACTGTTTTTT. Its translation is CAWSSGEKLFF.

This chain joins TRBV18 and TRBJ1-1; D may be TRBD1 (6 bases). The CDR3 has 16 amino acids. Trimming removed 5 bases from V and 0 bases from J, with 16 bases in between. CDR1 KGHSH and CDR2 LQKENI come from the germline V gene. The CDR3 region is CASSLTGPPMNTEAFF. CDR3 bases: TGTGCCAGCTCATTAACAGGGCCCCCAATGAACACTGAAGCTTTCTTT. The whole variable domain, remainder taken from reference TRBV18 and TRBJ1-1, is NAGVMQNPRHLVRRRGQEARLRCSPMKGHSHVYWYRQLPEEGLKFMVYLQKENIIDESGMPKERFSAEFPKEGPSILRIQQVVRGDSAAYFCASSLTGPPMNTEAFFGQGTRLTVV.

The chain recombines TRBV7-2 with TRBJ2-7, with 7 bases fitting TRBD2. The V gene's germline CDR1 is SGHTA and CDR2 FQGNSA. With V trimmed by 2 bases and J by 6 bases, 4 bases remained unmatched. This CDR3 has 13 residues. Here the CDR3 reads CASSLLGGVEQYF. In DNA form, the CDR3 reads TGTGCCAGCAGCTTATTGGGAGGGGTCGAGCAGTACTTC. Based on the CDR3 plus reference TRBV7-2 and TRBJ2-7, the full variable domain is GAGVSQSPSNKVTEKGKDVELRCDPISGHTALYWYRQSLGQGLEFLIYFQGNSAPDKSGLPSDRFSAERTGGSVSTLTIQRTQQEDSAVYLCASSLLGGVEQYFGPGTRLTVT.

This clone was picked up a small number of times. V gene TRBV6-6 combines with J gene TRBJ2-7; TRBD2 agrees at 11 bases. With 2 bases clipped from V and 5 bases from J, the junction kept 5 bases outside the gene matches. CDR3 length: 15 residues. Germline CDR1 MNHNY, CDR2 SVGAGI (reference sequence). CDR3 bases: TGTGCCAGCAGTTACACCCTAGCGGGGGGTAACGAGCAGTACTTC. This codes for CASSYTLAGGNEQYF.

This chain joins TRBV12-3 or TRBV12-4 and TRBJ1-2, with D maybe TRBD1 (5 bases). V lost 2 bases and J 4 bases, leaving 8 bases between the germline ends. The length of the CDR3 is 13 residues. CDR3 in DNA: TGTGCCAGCAGTTTACAGGACACCTATGGCTACACCTTC. Amino acid sequence: CASSLQDTYGYTF.

V is TRBV19 and J is TRBJ2-7; 11 positions match TRBD2. The CDR3 consists of 15 residues. V lost 5 bases and J lost 2; bases outside the gene matches: 5. Germline V gene lookup returns CDR1 LNHDA and CDR2 SQIVND (reference sequence). CDR3 sequence: CASSVASGRTYEQYF. The CDR3 DNA reads as TGTGCCAGTAGTGTGGCTAGCGGGAGGACCTACGAGCAGTACTTC.

The rearrangement uses TRBV5-6 and TRBJ2-7, with D perhaps matching TRBD2 (6 bases). The CDR3 length is 12 residues. CDR1 SGHDT and CDR2 YYEEEE come from the germline V gene. V was clipped by 6 bases and J by 5 bases, with 12 bases between them. CDR3 sequence reads: CASTSGLNEQYF. CDR3 coding DNA: TGTGCCAGCACCTCGGGACTGAACGAGCAGTACTTC.

The rearrangement uses TRBV7-9 and TRBJ2-7, with 11 bases that match TRBD2. This CDR3 is built from 15 residues. Germline V CDR1 and CDR2: SEHNR, FQNEAQ (reference sequence). J gave up 7 bases and V 5 bases, and 10 bases lay outside the gene matches. CDR3 protein: CASSPRLGTSGEQYF. As DNA, the CDR3 is TGTGCCAGCAGCCCCCGCCTCGGGACTAGCGGTGAGCAGTACTTC.

V usage is TRBV15 and J usage is TRBJ2-2; D is uncertain. V was pared by 6 bases and J by 6 bases, with 8 bases between. Germline V gene sequence: CDR1 LNHNV, CDR2 YYDKDF (reference sequence). The CDR3 is 12 residues long. CDR3 nucleotide sequence: TGTGCCACCAGTTCACTCCCCGGGGAGCTGTTTTTT. Translated, it gives CATSSLPGELFF.

The V call is TRBV7-6, the J call TRBJ2-5, with TRBD2 identical over 10 bases. This CDR3 region has 15 residues. Looked up from germline, CDR1 is SGHVS and CDR2 is FNYEAQ. V dropped 1 base and J dropped 5; count of bases not matched to a gene: 4. This CDR3 reads CASSLVGLAVETQYF. For the CDR3, the DNA is TGTGCCAGCAGCTTAGTAGGACTAGCGGTGGAGACCCAGTACTTC.

V and J are TRBV6-2 or TRBV6-3 and TRBJ1-2; D uncertain. The germline CDR1 and CDR2 sequences are MNHEY and SVGEGT. V shed 2 bases and J shed 5 bases, with 6 bases lying between them. This CDR3 has 12 residues. CDR3 DNA sequence: TGTGCCAGCAGTTACGAGCGATATGGCTACACCTTC. Translation gives CASSYERYGYTF.

V gene TRBV5-1 combines with J gene TRBJ2-1; TRBD2 is a possible D gene (5 bases). The V gene's germline CDR1 is SGHRS and CDR2 YFSETQ. Between the trimmed V and J ends, which lost 0 bases and 7 bases, there was a span of 14 bases. The CDR3 consists of 15 residues. The CDR3 nucleotides read TGCGCCAGCAGCTTGGGACCTCGGGGAGCTAATGAGCAGTTCTTC. This translates into CASSLGPRGANEQFF.

This rearrangement joins TRBV30 to TRBJ2-7; D is unclear. The V end lost 3 bases, the J end lost 1 base, and 10 bases lay between the germline ends. The CDR3 runs to 13 residues. CDR1 and CDR2 from the germline V gene are GTSNPN and SVGIG (reference sequence). CDR3 nucleotides: TGTGCCTGGAGGAATAGTGATTCCTACGAGCAGTACTTC. Amino acids: CAWRNSDSYEQYF.

The rearrangement uses TRBV7-8 and TRBJ2-7; tentatively, D is TRBD1 (5 bases). This CDR3 has 15 amino acids. Trimming stripped 1 base from V and 0 bases from J, with 10 bases between. Germline loops: CDR1 SGHVS, CDR2 FQNEAQ. CDR3 amino acids: CASSLGGGGSYEQYF. CDR3 nucleotide sequence: TGTGCCAGCAGCTTAGGGGGCGGTGGCTCCTACGAGCAGTACTTC.

In this sample, this clone turned up a few times. The chain employs TRBV10-3 and TRBJ2-1; D is perhaps TRBD1 (5 bases). The CDR3 spans 11 residues. The V end was cut by 6 bases, the J end by 5 bases, with 5 bases between. The V gene's germline CDR1 is ENHRY and CDR2 SYGVKD. CDR3 protein: CAISRDNEQFF. Written as DNA, the CDR3 is TGTGCCATCAGCAGGGACAATGAGCAGTTCTTC.

The chain is built from TRBV29-1 and TRBJ2-1, with 15 nucleotides matching TRBD2. Losses at the gene ends were 7 bases for V and 10 bases for J; bases not matched to a gene: 5. CDR1 is SQVTM and CDR2 is ANQGSEA in the germline V gene. The CDR3 is 13 residues long. This chain's CDR3 is CSERTSGRGEQFF. As DNA, the CDR3 is TGCAGCGAGAGGACTAGCGGGAGGGGGGAGCAGTTCTTC.

This chain links TRBV5-1 with TRBJ2-6, with 8 positions matching TRBD1. Germline lookup yields CDR1 SGHRS and CDR2 YFSETQ. This CDR3 comprises 18 residues. The trim removed 3 bases at V and 0 bases at J, leaving 8 bases unmatched. CDR3 loop: CASSSTGAKSSGANVLTF. In DNA form, the CDR3 reads TGCGCCAGCAGCTCGACAGGGGCTAAGAGCTCTGGGGCCAACGTCCTGACTTTC.

The V gene is TRBV27, the J gene TRBJ2-5, with TRBD1 identical over 7 bases. The germline gives CDR1 MNHEY, CDR2 SMNVEV (reference sequence). This CDR3 is 18 amino acids long. The junction had 16 bases not matched to a gene; V was cut back by 5 bases and J by 1 base. CDR3 DNA: TGTGCCAGCAGTACACACGCCCGTACAGGGGATCCCCAAGAGACCCAGTACTTC. It yields the protein CASSTHARTGDPQETQYF.

The rearrangement uses TRBV7-8 and TRBJ2-2, with unresolved D. The CDR3 spans 12 residues. Trimming took 5 bases from V and 7 from J, leaving 8 bases between them. Germline CDR1 SGHVS, CDR2 FQNEAQ. In nucleotides, the CDR3 is TGTGCCAGCAGCCCGTCCAGCGGGGAGCTGTTTTTT. As protein: CASSPSSGELFF. Looking up the rest from reference TRBV7-8 and TRBJ2-2 gives the full variable domain: GAGVSQSPRYKVAKRGQDVALRCDPISGHVSLFWYQQALGQGPEFLTYFQNEAQLDKSGLPSDRFFAERPEGSVSTLKIQRTQQEDSAVYLCASSPSSGELFFGEGSRLTVL.

V is TRBV19 and J is TRBJ2-7; no reliable D call. V dropped 5 bases and J dropped 1 base, with 18 bases sitting between them. This CDR3 comprises 16 residues. Per germline, CDR1 LNHDA and CDR2 SQIVND (reference sequence). The CDR3 reads CASSSNRPESSYEQYF. The CDR3 DNA follows: TGTGCCAGTAGTTCCAATCGCCCGGAGAGTTCCTACGAGCAGTACTTC.

This chain links TRBV5-1 with TRBJ1-1; D possibly corresponds to TRBD1 (5 bases). Trimming stripped 0 bases from V and 3 bases from J, with 9 bases between. The CDR3 sequence is 14 residues long. Germline assignment: CDR1 SGHRS and CDR2 YFSETQ. CDR3: CASSLESGHTEAFF. CDR3 DNA sequence: TGCGCCAGCAGCTTGGAGTCAGGGCACACTGAAGCTTTCTTT.